This note documents a single T cell receptor (beta chain) sequence. This specimen comes from a study of blood T cell repertoires in COVID-19. About the study: The United States, Italy and Spain supplied acute and convalescent COVID-19 samples. PBMCs, B-cell-depleted T cells, or T cells were the source of the cDNA or gDNA that made up the material.

The repertoire was sequenced with immunoSEQ multiplex PCR; TCRdb's copy has only in-frame clones and lacks some. The sample lists some 270,000 clones; approximately 81% were seen once. Participant ages covered about 18 to 100 years across about 25 US areas. Cohort allocation depended upon clinical history that participants reported. Per the germline V gene, CDR1 is MNHEY and CDR2 is SMNVEV (reference sequence). The V gene end was trimmed by 5 bases and the J gene end by 4 bases; junction bases not matched to a gene: 10. The CDR3 contains 17 residues. The clonotype was recovered from a woman between 50 and 59 years old who had been exposed to COVID-19. V is TRBV27 and J is TRBJ1-4, with 10 bases aligning to TRBD1. What was sequenced was PBMCs or T cells enriched from blood (not recorded which). The CDR3 loop is CASSLQRGTGVNEKLFF. Here the CDR3 DNA reads TGTGCCAGCAGTCTCCAACGAGGGACAGGGGTTAATGAAAAACTGTTTTTT.